This TCR beta chain was sequenced for a study of blood T cells in healthy people across ages. The authors extracted at least 5.5 micrograms of total RNA per sample. A second PCR of roughly 7 to 11 cycles used a sample-barcoded 5' primer and a J-beta primer mix. TCRdb processed the 5' RACE reads anew with MiXCR; each CDR3 protein has one entry. The sample includes 700,000 to 1,000,000 distinct CDR3 sequences, roughly 44% of them seen just once. Per the germline V gene, CDR1 is LGHNA and CDR2 is YSLEER. Deletions cut 1 base from V and 7 bases from J, with 19 bases between. The CDR3 covers 16 residues. This chain links TRBV4-3 with TRBJ1-1; D possibly corresponds to TRBD1 (5 bases). The receptor comes from a man in his 60s in good health. Sequenced: blood. CDR3 loop: CASSQGVTRTGREAFF. The DNA of the CDR3 is TGCGCCAGCAGCCAAGGGGTGACCCGAACGGGGCGTGAAGCTTTCTTT.